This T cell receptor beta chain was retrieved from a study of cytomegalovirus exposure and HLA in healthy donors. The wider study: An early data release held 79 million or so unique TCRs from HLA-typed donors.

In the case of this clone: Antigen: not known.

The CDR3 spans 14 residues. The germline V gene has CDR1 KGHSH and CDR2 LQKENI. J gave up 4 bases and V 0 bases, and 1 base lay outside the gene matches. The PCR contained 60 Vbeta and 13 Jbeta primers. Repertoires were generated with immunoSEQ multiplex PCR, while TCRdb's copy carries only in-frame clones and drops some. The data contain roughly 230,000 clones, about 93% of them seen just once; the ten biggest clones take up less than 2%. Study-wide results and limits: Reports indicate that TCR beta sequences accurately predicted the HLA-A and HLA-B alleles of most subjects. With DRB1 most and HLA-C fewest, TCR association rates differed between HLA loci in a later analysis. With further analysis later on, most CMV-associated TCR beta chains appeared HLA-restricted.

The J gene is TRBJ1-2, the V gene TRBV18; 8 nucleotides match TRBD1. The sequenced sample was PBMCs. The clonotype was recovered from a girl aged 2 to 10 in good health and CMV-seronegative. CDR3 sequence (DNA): TGTGCCAGCTCACCACCGGACAGGGTCTATGGCTACACCTTC. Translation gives CASSPPDRVYGYTF.